The 8 T cell receptor beta chains presented below share a single source sample, sequenced in a study of T cell responses to AZD1222 COVID-19 vaccine. The assay was immunoSEQ multiplex PCR, and TCRdb's table has in-frame clones only and misses some. The profile shows some 120,000 clones, roughly 85% of them singletons. The sample was peripheral blood, taken on day 0 of MenACWY control vaccination. The receptors were gathered from an adult in good health.

The chain uses TRBV6-5 and TRBJ1-5, with TRBD1 matching over 9 bases. Germline trimming cut 6 bases from V and 1 base from J; bases unmatched to any gene: 4. Germline V lookup: CDR1 MNHEY, CDR2 SVGAGI. The CDR3 contains 15 residues. The CDR3 region is CASSKDRGSNQPQHF. The CDR3 coding sequence is TGTGCCAGCAGCAAGGACAGGGGAAGCAATCAGCCCCAGCATTTT.

The CDR3 sequence is CASSLGTAGTDTQYF. CDR3 coding DNA: TGTGCCAGCAGTTTAGGGACAGCGGGGACAGATACGCAGTATTTT. This chain links TRBV27 with TRBJ2-3; D may be TRBD1 or TRBD2 (7 bases each). This CDR3 has 15 amino acids. The V end was cut by 2 bases, the J end by 3 bases, with 12 bases between. Germline loops: CDR1 MNHEY, CDR2 SMNVEV (reference sequence).

This chain uses TRBV3-1 (or the pseudogene TRBV3-2) with TRBJ1-1; D ambiguous. Trimming removed 1 base at V and 6 bases at J, with 3 bases between. CDR1 LGHDT and CDR2 YNNKEL come from the germline V gene (reference sequence). CDR3 length: 11 amino acids. The CDR3 spells CASSQGSEAFF. DNA of the CDR3: TGTGCCAGCAGCCAAGGCTCTGAAGCTTTCTTT.

This clone was recorded a few times. This chain joins TRBV11-2 and TRBJ2-7; tentative D call: TRBD2 (5 bases). V lost 1 base and J lost 6, with 10 bases in between. The CDR3 loop spans 13 amino acids. Germline values: CDR1 SGHAT, CDR2 FQNNGV. DNA for the CDR3: TGTGCCAGCAGCTTAGGGCCAGCGGTCGAGCAGTACTTC. Translating gives CASSLGPAVEQYF.

This chain connects TRBV4-2 to TRBJ2-7; 9 bases agree with TRBD2. The CDR3 covers 15 residues. V was pared by 4 bases and J by 0 bases, with 4 bases of the junction left unmatched. Germline CDR1 LGHNA, CDR2 YNFKEQ. The CDR3 loop is CASSPTSGSSYEQYF. CDR3 sequence (DNA): TGTGCCAGCAGCCCGACTAGCGGTTCCTCCTACGAGCAGTACTTC.

This chain uses TRBV13 with TRBJ2-1; D remains unclear. Germline values: CDR1 PRHDT, CDR2 FYEKMQ (reference sequence). V lost 4 bases to trimming and J lost 3 bases, with 7 bases between them. The CDR3 length is 13 residues. As DNA, the CDR3 is TGTGCCAGCAGCTACGCCGACTACAATGAGCAGTTCTTC. Translation: CASSYADYNEQFF.

This clone was observed once. The chain recombines TRBV27 with TRBJ1-2; 8 bases match TRBD1. Germline CDR1 reads MNHEY; CDR2 reads SMNVEV (reference sequence). The V gene end was trimmed by 6 bases and the J gene end by 8 bases; junction bases not matched to a gene: 5. CDR3 size: 12 residues. CDR3 loop: CASRTGAGGYTF. CDR3 DNA sequence: TGTGCCAGCAGGACAGGGGCCGGAGGCTACACCTTC.

The J gene is TRBJ2-3, the V gene TRBV6-1; TRBD2 agrees at 15 bases. Germline loops: CDR1 MNHNS, CDR2 SASEGT. The CDR3 is 19 residues long. V was pared by 3 bases and J by 3 bases, with 10 bases of the junction left unmatched. The chain's CDR3 is CASSEWTSGRARSTDTQYF. As DNA, the CDR3 is TGTGCCAGCAGTGAGTGGACTAGCGGGAGGGCGAGGAGTACAGATACGCAGTATTTT.